A single sample is the source of the 14 T cell receptor beta chains below, sequenced in a study of CD8 T cells in ankylosing spondylitis. These receptors' targets are unknown. In TCRdb, the 5' RACE reads were re-called with MiXCR into one record per CDR3 protein. The sample shows 400,000 or so distinct CDR3 sequences, approximately 26% of them seen only once. Study outcomes and limitations: Blood from ankylosing spondylitis patients appeared to carry a characteristic roughly 8-variant TCR beta motif.

Sequencing was performed on blood, either unsorted or a sorted T cell fraction (not recorded which). The receptors come from a male donor with ankylosing spondylitis.

The table lists this clonotype with a few counts. The chain employs TRBV4-2 and TRBJ2-1, with TRBD1 matching 7 bases. With V trimmed by 0 bases and J by 3 bases, 5 bases remained unmatched. The CDR3 is 16 amino acids. Germline CDR1 and CDR2: LGHNA and YNFKEQ. In DNA form, the CDR3 reads TGTGCCAGCAGCCAAGAAGACAGGGTCGGCTACAATGAGCAGTTCTTC. This sequence encodes CASSQEDRVGYNEQFF.

The chain combines TRBV10-3 with TRBJ1-3; the D gene is possibly TRBD1 (5 bases). Germline CDR1 ENHRY, CDR2 SYGVKD. This CDR3 has 13 residues. V was trimmed by 11 bases and J by 5 bases, leaving 16 bases between them. In DNA, the CDR3 is TGTGCCTCGCAGGGTATTGATAGAAACACCATATATTTT. This codes for CASQGIDRNTIYF.

The CDR3 coding sequence is TGTGCCATCAGTGAGTCAGGGGGCCTCAGGGGAGGCACTGAAGCTTTCTTT. It encodes CAISESGGLRGGTEAFF. The chain joins TRBV10-3 to TRBJ1-1; TRBD1 matches 7 bases. Germline V gene lookup returns CDR1 ENHRY and CDR2 SYGVKD. CDR3 length: 17 amino acids. The junction had 11 bases not matched to a gene; V was cut back by 0 bases and J by 4 bases.

J is TRBJ2-7 and V is TRBV5-1; 7 bases fit TRBD1. The CDR3 covers 14 residues. Germline CDR1 SGHRS, CDR2 YFSETQ. The trim removed 7 bases at V and 1 base at J, leaving 8 bases unmatched. The CDR3 DNA is TGCGCCAGCGCCCCCCCGACAGGGTCCTACGAGCAGTACTTC. Translation gives CASAPPTGSYEQYF.

The chain employs TRBV11-3 and TRBJ2-3; either TRBD1 or TRBD2 may fit D (6 bases each). Trimming cost V 5 bases and J 4 bases, with 16 bases left between them. The germline gives CDR1 SGHNT, CDR2 YENEEA. The CDR3 is made up of 15 amino acids. The CDR3 bases are TGTGCCAGCAGCCTCGAGGGGGGCGAGGCAGATACGCAGTATTTT. This sequence encodes CASSLEGGEADTQYF.

This clonotype was found a few times. V is TRBV5-1 and J is TRBJ2-5, with 7 bases lining up with TRBD2. The length of the CDR3 is 15 residues. Trimming removed 0 bases from V and 2 bases from J; junction bases left unmatched: 4. CDR1 and CDR2 (germline): SGHRS, YFSETQ. This CDR3 is CASSLGPSGQETQYF. In DNA form, the CDR3 reads TGCGCCAGCAGCTTGGGGCCTAGCGGTCAAGAGACCCAGTACTTC.

The V gene is TRBV7-2, the J gene TRBJ2-1; TRBD1 matches at 7 bases. There are 14 residues in the CDR3. Germline trimming cut 5 bases from V and 5 bases from J; bases unmatched to any gene: 6. The V gene's germline CDR1 is SGHTA and CDR2 FQGNSA. The CDR3 region is CASSRGQRHNEQFF. The CDR3 DNA reads as TGTGCCAGCAGCCGGGGACAGCGCCACAATGAGCAGTTCTTC.

There are a few counts of this clonotype. The rearrangement joins TRBV27 to TRBJ2-3; tentatively, D is TRBD1 or TRBD2 (5 bases each). Germline V gives CDR1 MNHEY, CDR2 SMNVEV (reference sequence). Trimming stripped 5 bases from V and 3 bases from J, with 15 bases between. The CDR3 consists of 15 residues. In DNA form, the CDR3 reads TGTGCCAGCAGTAAGGGACCTCGTACGACAGATACGCAGTATTTT. It is translated as CASSKGPRTTDTQYF.

V usage is TRBV11-2 and J usage is TRBJ2-2; 7 positions match TRBD2. The CDR3 is 15 residues long. Germline trimming cut 5 bases from V and 3 bases from J; bases unmatched to any gene: 6. In germline, CDR1 is SGHAT, CDR2 FQNNGV. CDR3 region: CASSQGRDDTGELFF. CDR3 bases: TGTGCCAGCAGCCAAGGGAGGGATGACACCGGGGAGCTGTTTTTT.

The chain links TRBV20-1 to TRBJ2-1, with D possibly matching TRBD2 (7 bases). The CDR3 runs 17 residues. Germline V CDR1 and CDR2: DFQATT, SNEGSKA (reference sequence). V lost 0 bases, J lost 8 bases, and 23 bases lay in between. The DNA of the CDR3 is TGCAGTGCTAGAGATTGGGGGGGCGGGAGAAGAAGGGATGAGCAGTTCTTC. Its translation is CSARDWGGGRRRDEQFF.

J is TRBJ2-5 and V is TRBV7-2; no clear D gene. This CDR3 contains 14 residues. Trimming left V 1 base short and J 5 bases short, with 11 bases between. CDR1 and CDR2 (germline): SGHTA, FQGNSA. CDR3 region: CASSLGGATETQYF. CDR3 nucleotide sequence: TGTGCCAGCAGCTTAGGCGGAGCTACTGAGACCCAGTACTTC.

The gene calls are TRBV12-5 and TRBJ1-2; D remains ambiguous. There are 16 residues in the CDR3. The V end was cut by 0 bases, the J end by 5 bases, with 16 bases between. Germline CDR1 reads LGHNT; CDR2 reads FRNRAP. CDR3 bases: TGTGCTAGTGGTTTGGTACGCGAAGGCTCCCAATATGGCTACACCTTC. This gives the protein CASGLVREGSQYGYTF.

The chain combines TRBV12-3 or TRBV12-4 with TRBJ2-7; 10 positions match TRBD1. This CDR3 spans 13 amino acids. V shed 3 bases, J shed 12 bases, and the junction held 8 bases outside the gene matches. The CDR3 coding sequence is TGTGCCAGCAGTTTTGGCGACCGGGACAGGGGGTACTTC. It specifies CASSFGDRDRGYF.

This clonotype was observed a handful of times. This chain uses TRBV19 with TRBJ2-1; 9 nucleotides line up with TRBD1. V was pared by 0 bases and J by 9 bases, with 18 bases of the junction left unmatched. Germline-derived CDR1 and CDR2 are LNHDA and SQIVND (reference sequence). The length of the CDR3 is 19 residues. The CDR3 DNA is TGTGCCAGTAGTATAGATAGGCCTCGGTGGGACAGGGAGCTGACTGAGCAGTTCTTC. Translation gives CASSIDRPRWDRELTEQFF.